This T cell receptor beta chain was recorded in a study of blood T cells in healthy people across ages. Donor samples were obtained from healthy Caucasian individuals from Russia, aged about 6 to 90. Total RNA, at least 5.5 micrograms per sample, came from PBMCs. The V end lost 5 bases, the J end lost 4 bases, and 14 bases lay between the germline ends. The CDR3 consists of 14 residues. Per the germline V gene, CDR1 is SGHTA and CDR2 is FQGNSA. The second PCR ran roughly 7 to 12 cycles with a sample-barcoded 5' primer and J-beta primers. TCRdb re-called the 5' RACE reads through MiXCR, storing one row per CDR3 protein. The table lists some 1.5 million distinct CDR3 sequences, over 25% of them singletons, with approximately 7.7% in the top ten.

Sequencing used blood. The chain carries TRBV7-2 and TRBJ1-1, with D tentatively TRBD1 (6 bases). This clonotype was obtained from a woman aged 25-40 years in good health. This CDR3 is CASSRRQVATEAFF. The CDR3 DNA sequence: TGTGCCAGCAGCCGAAGACAGGTAGCCACTGAAGCTTTCTTT.